This is a list of T cell receptor beta chains from one sample in a study of T cell repertoires in cytomegalovirus infection. No antigen is known for these receptors. TCRdb reprocessed the reads with MiXCR, giving one entry per CDR3 protein. The sample lists around 310,000 distinct CDR3 sequences; just under 30% were seen once. Material: cultured PBMCs, obtained from culture after CMV antigen stimulation. The receptors were gathered from a human donor in good health (CMV status not recorded). Some clones in this sample may be carry-over from other donors' samples. CDR3s include the opening cysteine and the closing phenylalanine or tryptophan. D genes are given only for firm matches.

v_call	j_call	d_call	cdr3_aa
TRBV27	TRBJ2-7	-	CASSFFSDSYEQYF
TRBV13	TRBJ2-7	TRBD2	CASSNGLAGGIEQYF
TRBV7-9	TRBJ2-3	-	CASVEPTDTDTQYF
TRBV15	TRBJ2-1	-	CATSREGAAYNEQFF
TRBV7-8	TRBJ2-2	-	CASSLGGYEYTGELFF
TRBV19	TRBJ1-6	-	CASRTRGSSPLHF
TRBV29-1	TRBJ2-2	TRBD1	CSVYRGGELFF
TRBV7-3	TRBJ2-3	-	CASSPSPTDTQYF
TRBV19	TRBJ1-2	TRBD1	CASTLKGQGARGYTF
TRBV28	TRBJ2-1	TRBD2	CASSYLAGAGSEQFF
TRBV20-1	TRBJ2-7	-	CSAPSPREGNTYEQYF
TRBV10-3	TRBJ1-1	-	CAISELGDTEAFF
TRBV5-6	TRBJ2-1	-	CASSLIQGPYNEQFF
TRBV11-2	TRBJ2-5	TRBD1	CASSPGQALGETQYF
TRBV6-1	TRBJ1-4	TRBD1	CASSSRDRGPTNEKLFF
TRBV19	TRBJ1-1	-	CASSATEAPGTEAFF
TRBV9	TRBJ2-3	-	CASSTTPGSTDTQYF
TRBV6-1	TRBJ2-7	-	CASSGMGEQYF
TRBV18	TRBJ1-4	-	CASSPRGTTNEKLFF
TRBV7-8	TRBJ2-1	TRBD2	CASSLGAGTINEQFF
TRBV30	TRBJ1-5	-	CAWSVAARYNQPQHF
TRBV5-4	TRBJ2-3	TRBD2	CASSPSGTSLTDTQYF
TRBV7-2	TRBJ2-7	-	CASSLGGPYEQYF
TRBV6-4	TRBJ2-3	TRBD2	CATPGLATSTDTQYF
TRBV20-1	TRBJ2-7	TRBD2	CSAGTRAGGHYYEQYF